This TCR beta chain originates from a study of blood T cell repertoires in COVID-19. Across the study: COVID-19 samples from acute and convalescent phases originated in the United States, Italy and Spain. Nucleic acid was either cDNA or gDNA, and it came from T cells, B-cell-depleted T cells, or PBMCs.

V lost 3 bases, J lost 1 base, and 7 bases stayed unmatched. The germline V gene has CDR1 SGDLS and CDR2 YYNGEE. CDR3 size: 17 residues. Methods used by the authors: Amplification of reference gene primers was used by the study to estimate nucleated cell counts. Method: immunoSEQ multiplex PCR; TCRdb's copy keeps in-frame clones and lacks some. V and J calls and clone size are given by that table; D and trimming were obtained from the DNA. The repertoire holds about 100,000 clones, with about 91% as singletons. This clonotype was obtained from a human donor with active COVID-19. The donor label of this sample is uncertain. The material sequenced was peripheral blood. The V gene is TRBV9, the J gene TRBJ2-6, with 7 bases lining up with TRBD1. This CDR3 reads CASSDWDSESGANVLTF. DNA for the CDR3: TGTGCCAGCAGCGACTGGGACAGCGAGTCTGGGGCCAACGTCCTGACTTTC.